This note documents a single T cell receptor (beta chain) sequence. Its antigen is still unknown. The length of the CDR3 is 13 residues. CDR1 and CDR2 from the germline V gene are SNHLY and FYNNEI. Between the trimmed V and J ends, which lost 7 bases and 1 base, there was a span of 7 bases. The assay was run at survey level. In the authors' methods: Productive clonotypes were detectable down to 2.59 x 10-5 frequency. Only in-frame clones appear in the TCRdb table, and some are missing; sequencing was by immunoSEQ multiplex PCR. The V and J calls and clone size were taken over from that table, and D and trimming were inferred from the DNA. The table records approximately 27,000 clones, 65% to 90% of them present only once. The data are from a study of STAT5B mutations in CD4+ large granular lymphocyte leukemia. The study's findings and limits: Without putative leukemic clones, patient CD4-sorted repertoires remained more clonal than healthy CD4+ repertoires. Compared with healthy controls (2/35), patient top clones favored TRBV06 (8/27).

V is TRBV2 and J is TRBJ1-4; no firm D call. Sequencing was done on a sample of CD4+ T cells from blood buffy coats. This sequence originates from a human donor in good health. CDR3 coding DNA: TGTGCCAGCACAATGAGAACTAATGAAAAACTGTTTTTT. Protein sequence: CASTMRTNEKLFF.